These T cell receptor beta chains were read from a single sample in a study of shared clonotypes between healthy human individuals. Repertoires were generated with immunoSEQ multiplex PCR, while TCRdb's copy carries only in-frame clones and drops some. The sample has millions of clones, around 96% seen once. Sequenced: naive CD8+ T cells sorted from blood. These receptors were taken from a man younger than 35 in good health. Each CDR3 is given with its conserved first and last residue. The D gene is left open where the match is weak. The size of a clone is reported for some rows only, either as once, few or many, or as a class for expanded clones.

TRBJ1-4 | TRBV2 | . | once | TGTGCCAGCAGTGAAACAGGGGAAAAACTGTTTTTT | CASSETGEKLFF
TRBJ2-1 | TRBV30 | TRBD2 | . | TGTGCCTGGGATCCGGCGGGAGGGCCTAACAATGAGCAGTTCTTC | CAWDPAGGPNNEQFF
TRBJ2-1 | TRBV28 | TRBD2 | . | TGTGCCAGCAGTTTAGGTAGCGGGAGGGCCTCCAATGAGCAGTTCTTC | CASSLGSGRASNEQFF
TRBJ1-1 | TRBV6-6 | . | . | TGTGCCAGCAGTTACGGTGGGGAGAACACTGAAGCTTTCTTT | CASSYGGENTEAFF
TRBJ1-1 | TRBV27 | . | . | TGTGCCAGCAGTCCCCACGGGGGGATTGAAGCTTTCTTT | CASSPHGGIEAFF
TRBJ2-7 | TRBV7-7 | . | . | TGTGCTAGCAGCCCCAGGGGCCCTCTCTGGCCCTACGAGCAGTACTTC | CASSPRGPLWPYEQYF
TRBJ2-6 | TRBV30 | . | once | TGTGCCTGGATGGAGGGGACTGGGGCCAACGTCCTGACTTTC | CAWMEGTGANVLTF
TRBJ1-6 | TRBV27 | TRBD1 | . | TGTGCCAGCACCGGGACAGGGAGCTCCTATAATTCACCCCTCCACTTT | CASTGTGSSYNSPLHF
TRBJ2-6 | TRBV6-5 | . | . | TGTGCCAGCAGTTATTTCACCCTCGGGGGGGCCAACGTCCTGACTTTC | CASSYFTLGGANVLTF
TRBJ2-3 | TRBV9 | . | . | TGTGCCAGCAGCGACGCTAGCACAGATACGCAGTATTTT | CASSDASTDTQYF
TRBJ2-7 | TRBV6-5 | . | . | TGTGCCAGCAGAGGGGCTAAATACGAGCAGTACTTC | CASRGAKYEQYF
TRBJ1-5 | TRBV19 | . | . | TGTGCCACCAGTATCCGGGACAATATGGTGCCCCAGCATTTT | CATSIRDNMVPQHF
TRBJ2-3 | TRBV6-5 | . | . | TGTGCCAGCAGCCCCGATCCGGGACGAGGTGTTACGCAGTATTTT | CASSPDPGRGVTQYF
TRBJ2-7 | TRBV28 | . | . | TGTGCCAGCAGAGGATGGGATTACGAGCAGTACTTC | CASRGWDYEQYF
TRBJ2-7 | TRBV27 | . | . | TGTGCCAGCAGTTTCCCCGCCCCGTACGAGCAGTACTTC | CASSFPAPYEQYF
TRBJ2-3 | TRBV10-2 | . | . | TGCGCCAGCAGTGAGTCTTTAGACTACTCAGATACGCAGTATTTT | CASSESLDYSDTQYF
TRBJ1-6 | TRBV11-2 | . | . | TGTGCCAGCAGCTTAGATCCACAGGGCTATAATTCACCCCTCCACTTT | CASSLDPQGYNSPLHF
TRBJ1-1 | TRBV10-3 | . | . | TGTGCCATCAGTGAGTCCGTCGGGACGGACACTGAAGCTTTCTTT | CAISESVGTDTEAFF
TRBJ2-2 | TRBV4-1 | . | . | TGCGCCAGCAGCCCAAGACAGTACACCGGGGAGCTGTTTTTT | CASSPRQYTGELFF
TRBJ1-1 | TRBV6-5 | . | . | TGTGCCAGCAGTTATGCGGTGAACACTGAAGCTTTCTTT | CASSYAVNTEAFF
TRBJ1-6 | TRBV5-1 | . | . | TGCGCCAGCAGCTCCGGGACGGACGGTAATTCACCCCTCCACTTT | CASSSGTDGNSPLHF
TRBJ1-6 | TRBV7-9 | . | . | TGTGCCAGCAGCTTAGAGGGTTCGGGCTCACCCCTCCACTTT | CASSLEGSGSPLHF
TRBJ2-1 | TRBV4-3 | TRBD2 | . | TGCGCCAGCAGCCAAGGTCTAGCGGGAGATTGGAATGAGCAGTTCTTC | CASSQGLAGDWNEQFF
TRBJ2-7 | TRBV7-3 | . | . | TGTGCCAGCAGCTTAACGGGGATCCACGAGCAGTACTTC | CASSLTGIHEQYF